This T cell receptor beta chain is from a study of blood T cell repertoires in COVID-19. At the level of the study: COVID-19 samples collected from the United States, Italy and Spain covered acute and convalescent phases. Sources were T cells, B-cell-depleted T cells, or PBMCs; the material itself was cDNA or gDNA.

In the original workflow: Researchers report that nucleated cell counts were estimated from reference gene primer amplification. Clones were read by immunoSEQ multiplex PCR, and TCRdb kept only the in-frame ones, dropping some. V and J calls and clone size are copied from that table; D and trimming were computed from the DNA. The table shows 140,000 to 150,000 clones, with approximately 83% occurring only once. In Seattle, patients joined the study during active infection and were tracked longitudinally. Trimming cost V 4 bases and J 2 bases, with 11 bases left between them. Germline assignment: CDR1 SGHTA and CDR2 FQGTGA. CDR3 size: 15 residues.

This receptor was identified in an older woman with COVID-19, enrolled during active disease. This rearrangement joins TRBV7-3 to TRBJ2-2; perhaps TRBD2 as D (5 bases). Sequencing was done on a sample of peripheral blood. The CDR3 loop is CASSSSGPNTGELFF. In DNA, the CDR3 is TGTGCCAGCAGCTCAAGCGGACCTAACACCGGGGAGCTGTTTTTT.